This T cell receptor beta chain was recorded in a study of T cells in Graves' hyperthyroidism and ophthalmopathy. The overall study: At initial diagnosis, before any treatment had begun, peripheral blood was obtained.

Using RNA transcripts as the source, TCR beta CDR3 regions were amplified. The TCR CDR3 was amplified in a first-round RT-PCR using the HTBI primer set. TCRdb re-called the multiplex PCR reads with MiXCR, one entry per CDR3 protein. The table shows fewer than 650,000 distinct CDR3 sequences, with around 15% occurring only once. CDR1 and CDR2 (germline): SNHLY, FYNNEI. The V gene lost 3 bases and the J gene lost 0 bases, with 12 bases spanning the gap. There are 15 residues in the CDR3. This TCR came from a middle-aged woman with Graves' ophthalmopathy. Sequenced: blood. The V and J genes are TRBV2 and TRBJ2-7; D is possibly TRBD2 (6 bases). The CDR3 DNA is TGTGCCAGCAGTGACTCCCGGGAGATCTCCTACGAGCAGTACTTC. Its translation is CASSDSREISYEQYF.